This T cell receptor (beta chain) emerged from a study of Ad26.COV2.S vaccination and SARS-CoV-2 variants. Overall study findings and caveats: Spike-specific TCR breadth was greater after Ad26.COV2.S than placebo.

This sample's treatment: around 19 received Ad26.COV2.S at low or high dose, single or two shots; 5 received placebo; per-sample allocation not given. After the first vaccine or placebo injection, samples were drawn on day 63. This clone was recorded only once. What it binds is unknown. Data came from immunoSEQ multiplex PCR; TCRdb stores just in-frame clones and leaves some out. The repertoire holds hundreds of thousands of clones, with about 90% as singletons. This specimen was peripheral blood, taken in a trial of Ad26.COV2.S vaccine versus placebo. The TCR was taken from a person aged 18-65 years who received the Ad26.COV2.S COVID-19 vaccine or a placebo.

CDR3 sequence reads: CASSKNRDGGYEQYF. CDR3 in DNA: TGTGCCAGCAGTAAAAACCGGGACGGGGGCTACGAGCAGTACTTC. This chain joins TRBV6-5 and TRBJ2-7, with D perhaps TRBD2 (6 bases). The CDR3 runs to 15 residues. CDR1 and CDR2 (germline): MNHEY, SVGAGI. V dropped 5 bases and J dropped 3 bases, with 17 bases sitting between them.